This T cell receptor (beta chain) was found in a study of metastatic and nonmetastatic thyroid tumors. In the original analysis: A distant-metastasis classifier for papillary thyroid cancer was built using CDR3 differences across clinicopathological groups. TCRdb re-analyzed the PCR reads through MiXCR. The V and J calls and clone size come from TCRdb's table, not from the authors' own analysis. The repertoire holds 25,000 to 35,000 clones, with 30% as singletons. Thyroid surgery was performed in patients who had received no treatment beforehand. As concerns this clone: Antigen specificity is unknown.

This CDR3 spans 16 amino acids. Looked up from germline, CDR1 is DFQATT and CDR2 is SNEGSKA (reference sequence). V was pared by 5 bases and J by 0 bases, with 13 bases of the junction left unmatched. General study findings and limits: Across blood and tumor, TCR beta diversity in malignant thyroid tumors was reportedly significantly higher than in benign nodules.

Sequences were obtained from blood. The TCR comes from a female donor with papillary thyroid cancer or a benign thyroid nodule (not recorded which). Some clones in this sample may be carry-over from other donors' samples. The chain combines TRBV20-1 with TRBJ2-7, with 7 positions matching TRBD1. CDR3 sequence reads: CSAPKVQGFFSYEQYF. Written as DNA, the CDR3 is TGCAGTGCTCCAAAAGTACAGGGGTTCTTCTCCTACGAGCAGTACTTC.